Presented here are 17 T cell receptor beta chains from one specimen sequenced in a study of OX40 agonist ivuxolimab in advanced cancers. The table came from immunoSEQ multiplex PCR; TCRdb's copy has only in-frame clones and leaves some out. The table includes about 36,000 clones, 88% detected once. This specimen was CD4+ or CD8+ T cells sorted from blood, taken in a trial of the OX40 agonist ivuxolimab. These receptors all come from an adult with an advanced solid tumor such as melanoma, head and neck, liver or kidney cancer.

The chain is built from TRBV9 and TRBJ2-7; unclear D gene. Per germline, CDR1 SGDLS and CDR2 YYNGEE. The CDR3 spans 17 residues. With 0 bases removed from V and 0 bases from J, the gap between germline ends came to 16 bases. The chain's CDR3 is CASSVEAGRTSSYEQYF. CDR3 DNA sequence: TGTGCCAGCAGCGTAGAGGCTGGTAGGACCAGCTCCTACGAGCAGTACTTC.

V and J are TRBV7-2 and TRBJ1-4; perhaps TRBD1 as D (5 bases). Germline CDR1 SGHTA, CDR2 FQGNSA. The CDR3 has 15 residues. Trimming shortened V by 6 bases and J by 0 bases, and 11 bases separated the two germline ends. CDR3 nucleotides: TGTGCCAGCAGGGACAACGGTGCAACTAATGAAAAACTGTTTTTT. Residues: CASRDNGATNEKLFF.

V is TRBV5-1 and J is TRBJ2-3, with 9 bases fitting TRBD2. Germline-derived CDR1 and CDR2 are SGHRS and YFSETQ. Germline trimming cut 2 bases from V and 3 bases from J; bases unmatched to any gene: 1. This CDR3 spans 14 amino acids. The CDR3 loop reads CASSFAGGTDTQYF. CDR3 bases: TGCGCCAGCAGCTTTGCGGGAGGGACAGATACGCAGTATTTT.

The chain employs TRBV6-6 and TRBJ2-7; 10 bases line up with TRBD1. CDR3 size: 15 residues. The ends lost 0 bases at V and 4 bases at J; junction bases unmatched: 3. Germline lookup yields CDR1 MNHNY and CDR2 SVGAGI (reference sequence). As DNA, the CDR3 is TGTGCCAGCAGTTACTCGACAGGGGGCGGGTACGAGCAGTACTTC. It is translated as CASSYSTGGGYEQYF.

V gene TRBV14 combines with J gene TRBJ2-7; TRBD2 aligns across 8 bases. Trimming removed 1 base from V and 0 bases from J; junction bases left unmatched: 14. This CDR3 contains 19 residues. CDR1 and CDR2 (germline): SGHDN, FVKESK. CDR3: CASSQGGLANRGSSYEQYF. The CDR3 DNA reads TGTGCCAGCAGCCAAGGTGGACTAGCAAATCGGGGGAGCTCCTACGAGCAGTACTTC. The full variable domain, in which reference TRBV14 and TRBJ2-7 provide the parts outside the CDR3, is EAGVTQFPSHSVIEKGQTVTLRCDPISGHDNLYWYRRVMGKEIKFLLHFVKESKQDESGMPNNRFLAERTGGTYSTLKVQPAELEDSGVYFCASSQGGLANRGSSYEQYFGPGTRLTVT.

V usage is TRBV6-6 and J usage is TRBJ2-3; D perhaps matches TRBD1 (6 bases). Germline loops: CDR1 MNHNY, CDR2 SVGAGI (reference sequence). This CDR3 region has 14 residues. V lost 7 bases, J lost 2 bases, and 13 bases lay in between. CDR3 coding DNA: TGTGCCAGCACCCTGTCAGGGGCCACAGATACGCAGTATTTT. Its translation is CASTLSGATDTQYF.

The chain is built from TRBV18 and TRBJ2-4, with TRBD1 identical over 11 bases. V lost 5 bases, J lost 1 base, and 4 bases stayed unmatched. Germline V gives CDR1 KGHSH, CDR2 LQKENI. This CDR3 is 16 amino acids long. CDR3 in amino acids: CASSSGQGAAKNIQYF. Here the CDR3 DNA reads TGTGCCAGCTCAAGCGGACAGGGGGCCGCCAAAAACATTCAGTACTTC.

This clone turned up a few times. The rearrangement links TRBV28 to TRBJ2-7; TRBD2 aligns across 8 bases. The CDR3 runs to 13 residues. Per germline, CDR1 MDHEN and CDR2 SYDVKM. With 2 bases clipped from V and 9 bases from J, the junction kept 6 bases outside the gene matches. The CDR3 sequence is CASSLPAGVVQYF. CDR3 in DNA: TGTGCCAGCAGTTTACCAGCGGGAGTGGTGCAGTACTTC. The entire variable domain, with the rest obtained from reference TRBV28 and TRBJ2-7, is as follows: DVKVTQSSRYLVKRTGEKVFLECVQDMDHENMFWYRQDPGLGLRLIYFSYDVKMKEKGDIPEGYSVSREKKERFSLILESASTNQTSMYLCASSLPAGVVQYFGPGTRLTVT.

The chain employs TRBV11-2 and TRBJ1-4, with TRBD1 as a possible D gene (5 bases). Germline CDR1 reads SGHAT; CDR2 reads FQNNGV. CDR3 size: 14 residues. The germline V and J ends were trimmed by 2 bases and 7 bases, with 11 bases remaining between them. The CDR3 DNA reads TGTGCCAGCAGCTTATGGCAGGGAGGTGAAAAACTGTTTTTT. Translated, it gives CASSLWQGGEKLFF.

The sample holds a few counts of this clone. The V call is TRBV2, the J call TRBJ2-6; D is uncertain. With 7 bases removed from V and 0 bases from J, the gap between germline ends came to 13 bases. CDR3 length: 16 amino acids. Germline-derived CDR1 and CDR2 are SNHLY and FYNNEI. Here the CDR3 DNA reads TGTGCCAGCATTTTCGGACGCCTCTCTGGGGCCAACGTCCTGACTTTC. As protein: CASIFGRLSGANVLTF.

The chain joins TRBV27 to TRBJ2-7, with TRBD1 identical over 8 bases. The length of the CDR3 is 15 residues. Trimming at V came to 3 bases and at J to 3 bases, leaving 7 bases not matched to a gene. Germline lookup yields CDR1 MNHEY and CDR2 SMNVEV (reference sequence). CDR3 sequence: CASSFRGQGRYEQYF. The CDR3 DNA is TGTGCCAGCAGTTTTCGAGGACAGGGCCGCTACGAGCAGTACTTC.

This sequence joins TRBV18 and TRBJ2-7, with a possible D match to TRBD1 (5 bases). V was pared by 3 bases and J by 2 bases, with 14 bases between. From germline, CDR1 is KGHSH and CDR2 LQKENI. The CDR3 length is 15 residues. Here the CDR3 DNA reads TGTGCCAGCTCACCCGACAGTCTCCTAACCTACGAGCAGTACTTC. This translates into CASSPDSLLTYEQYF.

The chain is built from TRBV5-1 and TRBJ2-1; 14 bases agree with TRBD2. Germline-derived CDR1 and CDR2 are SGHRS and YFSETQ. The CDR3 covers 19 residues. The V segment lost 3 bases and the J segment 1 base; nucleotides outside the gene matches: 9. CDR3 amino acids: CASSYAPGLAGASYNEQFF. In DNA, the CDR3 is TGCGCCAGCAGCTACGCTCCGGGACTAGCGGGAGCATCCTACAATGAGCAGTTCTTC.

The chain joins TRBV5-6 to TRBJ2-4, with D unclear. V lost 4 bases, J lost 0 bases, and 17 bases lay in between. The CDR3 consists of 17 residues. Germline V gene lookup returns CDR1 SGHDT and CDR2 YYEEEE. CDR3 region: CASSPIGDLLAKNIQYF. DNA of the CDR3: TGTGCCAGCAGCCCCATAGGCGACCTATTAGCCAAAAACATTCAGTACTTC.

The chain joins TRBV6-5 to TRBJ2-3; D is perhaps TRBD1 (6 bases). Trimming left V 4 bases short and J 3 bases short, with 17 bases between. This CDR3 spans 16 amino acids. Germline V gene data show CDR1 as MNHEY and CDR2 as SVGAGI. CDR3 region: CASSSTGPVGTDTQYF. DNA of the CDR3: TGTGCCAGCAGTTCTACAGGGCCGGTAGGGACAGATACGCAGTATTTT.

The rearrangement joins TRBV18 to TRBJ2-1; D gene ambiguous. Trimming stripped 6 bases from V and 4 bases from J, with 10 bases between. The CDR3 has 13 residues. The V gene's germline CDR1 is KGHSH and CDR2 LQKENI. DNA for the CDR3: TGTGCCAGCTCGCCGACACCTTACAATGAGCAGTTCTTC. Translated: CASSPTPYNEQFF.

This chain joins TRBV18 and TRBJ2-3; 11 bases align to TRBD1. This CDR3 is built from 15 residues. J was trimmed by 5 bases and V by 3 bases; bases with no gene match: 4. Germline-derived CDR1 and CDR2 are KGHSH and LQKENI. CDR3 in amino acids: CASSPPGQGGDTQYF. Here the CDR3 DNA reads TGTGCCAGCTCACCTCCGGGACAGGGGGGAGATACGCAGTATTTT.